This T cell receptor (beta chain) was observed in a study of shared clonotypes between healthy human individuals (dated by TCRdb to about 2020). In terms of the full investigation: Three men and two women, aged 18 to 49 years, made up the cohort. For each donor, CD4 naive and CD4 memory were each run on three plates, CD8 naive on two plates, and CD8 memory on one plate. The study deeply sequenced blood TCR repertoires of about five healthy adults to estimate repertoire size and the extent of clonotype sharing between individuals. To increase sequencing depth and limit assay-specific biases, TCR repertoire library preparation and sequencing were carried out by different laboratories using diverse techniques. Leukapheresis yielded between about 0.85 and 9 billion PBMCs per donor. What the research found in general, with its limitations: Because the study included a small number of donors, the genetic and exposure-history diversity represented was limited. Sampling was limited to blood, and TCR repertoires in tissue likely differ from TCR repertoires in blood. Rarefaction of sorted-subset datasets indicated incomplete sequencing despite the large sequencing depth. Estimated clonotype richness was generally larger for naive than for memory subsets. Sharing across a few donors was observed for around 4.8% of naive CD4, over 3% of naive CD8, about 2.3% of memory CD4, and around 0.4% of memory CD8 clonotypes. Pairwise subsampling led to the expectation that sequencing depth would affect the degree of clonotype sharing among donors. Compared with non-shared clonotypes, clonotypes shared by all four sorted-subset donors had higher generation probabilities.

Trimming accounts for 8 bases at V and 4 bases at J, while the number of junction bases matched to no gene is 8. Based on the germline V gene, the CDR1 and CDR2 sequences are MGHRA and YSYEKL. From its cysteine to its phenylalanine, the CDR3 spans 14 amino acids. CDR3 DNA only is kept here, 42 bases in frame from base 1. Using the deep immunoSEQ assay, multiplex PCR amplified TCR CDR3 regions from genomic DNA. For each cell subset, the extracted genomic DNA was distributed evenly across all wells of several immunoSEQ 96-well plates, and each plate served as one replicate. For sorted subsets, around 200 ng genomic DNA, equal to 30,000 to 35,000 T cell genomes, was loaded into each replicate PCR. The purified libraries were quantified using a Qubit 3.0 fluorometer, sized with a Bioanalyzer 2100, and then quantified again using the KAPA Library Quantification kit. Each immunoSEQ 96-well plate was sequenced on its own single-read 150-cycle Illumina NextSeq 550 flow cell. Concerning the study's data processing: Because the immunoSEQ output included only junctional sequences and no quality scores, the filtering could not be the same as the filtering used for full-length reads. Sequences were annotated with PyIR, a Python wrapper for IgBLAST v1.9, and V/J genes and CDR3 were assigned using IMGT germline references. Reads were removed for weak V/J assignments (E-value above 1e-6), missing CDR3, stop codons, out-of-frame junctions, or ambiguous translated residues. A V3J clonotype was defined by an identical inferred V gene, J gene, and CDR3 amino acid sequence. Percentage overlap between repertoires was calculated by dividing the number of shared unique clonotypes by the size of the smaller repertoire. Repertoire richness was assessed with RTK rarefaction, the Chao1 estimator, and Recon v2.1 estimates of unobserved clonotypes. Generation probabilities for all TCRbeta clonotypes obtained by the gDNA method from four donors were computed using OLGA. As stored in TCRdb, this immuneACCESS dataset retains in-frame rearrangements with V and J assigned. A fraction of the clones does not appear; measured against another copy, unresolved V genes explain less than half of the discrepancy, and the remainder lacks a known reason. For V, J and clone size, that table is used; D and trimming come from the DNA. Counted in this sample were a few million clones; approximately 95% of them appeared once. Jointly, the top ten make up approximately 0.4% of the sample.

Healthy HIV-negative adults with no recently reported acute infections or vaccinations were included as donors. Every donor was a Caucasian adult residing in Nashville, Tennessee, USA. CD4+ T cells were enriched through magnetic negative selection, after which naive cells were positively selected on CD45RA and the remaining negative fraction served as the memory subset. After blood collection by leukapheresis, PBMCs were isolated using Ficoll-Histopaque density gradient centrifugation and then cryopreserved in the vapor phase of liquid nitrogen. Analytical flow cytometry was used to check the purity and quantity of each magnetically sorted T cell population. From each sorted fraction, genomic DNA was isolated and quantified by UV absorbance on a Nanodrop 2000c. Remarks on this clone: What this receptor recognizes is not known. No base quality values were provided; no much bigger clone lies one nucleotide off.

This receptor chain uses TRBV4-1 and TRBJ2-4, and TRBD2 matches 7 of the central bases. Material for sequencing was naive CD4+ T cells from PBMCs. This specimen's cell subset or site label, interpreted: CD45RA+ positively selected. The sequence derives from a man aged 18 to 35 in good health. Some clones in this sample may be carry-over from other donors' samples. Here the CDR3 is given as CASSPVAGKNIQYF. Read as DNA, the sequence is TGCGCCAGCTCCCCGGTAGCGGGTAAAAACATTCAGTACTTC.